This T cell receptor beta chain was identified in a study of blood T cell repertoires in COVID-19. For the study at large: PBMCs, B-cell-depleted T cells, or T cells were the source of the cDNA or gDNA that made up the material.

Original analysis: Reference gene primers were amplified, and this amplification served to estimate nucleated cell counts. Profiled with immunoSEQ multiplex PCR; TCRdb holds only in-frame clones, not every one. V and J calls plus clone size are reproduced from that table; the DNA served to infer D and trimming. The sample carries about 480,000 clones, approximately 92% recorded once. This CDR3 region has 15 residues. V gave up 3 bases and J gave up 3 bases; unmatched junction bases: 10. Germline CDR1 reads GTSNPN; CDR2 reads SVGIG (reference sequence). This sequence originates from a man between 18 and 29 years old with COVID-19, enrolled during active disease. The chain employs TRBV30 and TRBJ2-7, with TRBD2 matching 8 bases. Sequenced: peripheral blood. The CDR3, as DNA: TGTGCCTGGAGACCGGCTAGCGGGCTTCTCTACGAGCAGTACTTC. This encodes CAWRPASGLLYEQYF.